The text below deals with one TCR beta chain. What it binds is not known. ViraFEST used viral peptide pools to expand antigen-specific CD4+ T cells before sequencing. Following 10 days of culture, CD4+ T cells were isolated. Everyone in the study got two shots of either the BNT162b2 or mRNA-1273 vaccine. IL-2 medium took the place of half the medium on both days 3 and 7. The data originate from a study of vaccination effects on CD4 cells after COVID-19. Study-wide findings and caveats: Infection- and vaccine-induced clones contracted markedly late after vaccination.

V gave up 6 bases and J gave up 2 bases; unmatched junction bases: 6. Germline-derived CDR1 and CDR2 are KGHSH and LQKENI. The CDR3 consists of 15 residues. This table comes from immunoSEQ multiplex PCR, and its TCRdb copy is limited to in-frame clones, with some not included. The sample has approximately 70,000 clones, about 86% seen once; the top ten hold about 1.2%. The J gene is TRBJ2-2, the V gene TRBV18; 7 bases map to TRBD1. The starting material was CD4+ T cells from PBMCs cultured with HCoV-229E spike peptides, obtained after COVID-19 vaccination. The TCR originated in a human donor who received a COVID-19 vaccine. The CDR3 coding sequence is TGTGCCAGCTCCCACAGACAGGGTAACACCGGGGAGCTGTTTTTT. This encodes CASSHRQGNTGELFF.